These 21 T cell receptor beta chains came from one sample sequenced in a study of cytomegalovirus exposure and HLA in healthy donors. 13 Jbeta primers and 60 Vbeta primers were used for the PCR. The table came from immunoSEQ multiplex PCR; TCRdb's copy has only in-frame clones and leaves some out. The data hold 50,000 to 60,000 clones, with around 82% observed a single time. The sequenced material came from PBMCs. These TCRs come from a female donor in good health and CMV-seronegative.

This clone showed up just a few times. V usage is TRBV7-2 and J usage is TRBJ1-5, with no clear D. From germline, CDR1 is SGHTA and CDR2 FQGNSA. V shed 2 bases and J shed 2 bases, with 13 bases lying between them. The CDR3 is 16 amino acids. In DNA, the CDR3 is TGTGCCAGCAGCTTAAGAGGCGGAGACGGCAATCAGCCCCAGCATTTT. It specifies CASSLRGGDGNQPQHF. Combining the CDR3 with reference TRBV7-2 and TRBJ1-5 gives the whole variable domain GAGVSQSPSNKVTEKGKDVELRCDPISGHTALYWYRQSLGQGLEFLIYFQGNSAPDKSGLPSDRFSAERTGGSVSTLTIQRTQQEDSAVYLCASSLRGGDGNQPQHFGDGTRLSIL.

The chain has TRBV7-2 and TRBJ1-1; unclear D gene. There are 14 residues in the CDR3. Germline values: CDR1 SGHTA, CDR2 FQGNSA. The V end was cut by 2 bases, the J end by 7 bases, with 14 bases between. The CDR3 DNA reads as TGTGCCAGCAGCTTAAATCGAGGGATGGGTGAAGCTTTCTTT. Translating it yields CASSLNRGMGEAFF.

Only a few counts were recorded for this clone. This chain uses TRBV4-1 with TRBJ1-1; unclear D gene. From germline, CDR1 is MGHRA and CDR2 YSYEKL. V lost 0 bases and J lost 6, with 20 bases in between. The CDR3 has 17 amino acids. This chain's CDR3 is CASSQEEGRRRLAEAFF. The CDR3 DNA is TGCGCCAGCAGCCAAGAGGAGGGTCGTCGTCGTCTCGCTGAAGCTTTCTTT.

This chain joins TRBV19 and TRBJ1-5; a possible D gene is TRBD1 (5 bases). Trimming removed 8 bases at V and 4 bases at J, with 9 bases between. Germline CDR1 LNHDA, CDR2 SQIVND (reference sequence). The CDR3 consists of 12 residues. The CDR3: CASRRGNQPQHF. In DNA, the CDR3 is TGTGCCAGTCGCCGGGGGAATCAGCCCCAGCATTTT.

The genes are TRBV12-5 and TRBJ2-5, with 15 bases that match TRBD2. Per germline, CDR1 LGHNT and CDR2 FRNRAP. V lost 5 bases to trimming and J lost 0 bases; unmatched junction nucleotides: 4. The CDR3 has 17 residues. CDR3 nucleotides: TGTGCTAGTGGTCTAGGACTAGCGGGGGGGTACCAAGAGACCCAGTACTTC. This sequence encodes CASGLGLAGGYQETQYF.

The rearrangement uses TRBV7-2 and TRBJ2-7; possible D gene TRBD1, 6 bases. CDR1 is SGHTA, CDR2 FQGNSA, per germline. V was shortened by 1 base and J by 6 bases, with 13 bases between the two germline ends. CDR3 length: 14 amino acids. The CDR3 here is CASSLVLGALEQYF. The CDR3 DNA reads as TGTGCCAGCAGCTTAGTTTTGGGGGCCCTCGAGCAGTACTTC.

This clone has a single count. This CDR3 is CASSLAGGGFEKTQYF. In DNA form, the CDR3 reads TGTGCCAGCAGCTTGGCAGGCGGGGGCTTTGAAAAGACCCAGTACTTC. J is TRBJ2-5 and V is TRBV5-4, with TRBD2 as a possible D gene (7 bases). Germline V gene data show CDR1 as SGHNT and CDR2 as YYREEE (reference sequence). Trimming took off 0 bases at V and 6 bases at J, with 18 bases between the two ends. The CDR3 consists of 16 residues.

J is TRBJ1-5 and V is TRBV6-1; weak D call: TRBD1 (6 bases). CDR1 and CDR2 (germline): MNHNS, SASEGT. The CDR3 has 13 amino acids. V was shortened by 4 bases and J by 7 bases, with 11 bases between the two germline ends. The CDR3 protein is CASSGTETQPQHF. CDR3 DNA: TGTGCCAGCAGTGGGACAGAGACCCAGCCCCAGCATTTT.

The genes are TRBV7-9 and TRBJ1-2; D not certain. The V gene lost 2 bases and the J gene lost 4 bases, with 14 bases spanning the gap. CDR3 length equals 15 residues. CDR1 SEHNR and CDR2 FQNEAQ come from the germline V gene (reference sequence). CDR3 sequence: CASSLNSGEVYGYTF. The CDR3 nucleotides are TGTGCCAGCAGCTTAAATTCTGGGGAGGTCTATGGCTACACCTTC. Based on the CDR3 plus reference TRBV7-9 and TRBJ1-2, the full variable domain is DTGVSQNPRHKITKRGQNVTFRCDPISEHNRLYWYRQTLGQGPEFLTYFQNEAQLEKSRLLSDRFSAERPKGSFSTLEIQRTEQGDSAMYLCASSLNSGEVYGYTFGSGTRLTVV.

As concerns this clone: In the same sample, other DNA sequences code for this CDR3. V is TRBV11-2 and J is TRBJ2-5; tentatively, D is TRBD2 (5 bases). The CDR3 has 13 residues. Trimming took 8 bases from V and 5 from J, leaving 15 bases between them. Per the germline V gene, CDR1 is SGHAT and CDR2 is FQNNGV. CDR3 residues: CASGAGVGETQYF. The CDR3 DNA sequence: TGTGCCAGCGGAGCCGGGGTCGGCGAGACCCAGTACTTC.

The chain has TRBV6-5 and TRBJ2-7; TRBD1 might be the D (6 bases). Germline CDR1 reads MNHEY; CDR2 reads SVGAGI. Trimming took off 6 bases at V and 5 bases at J, with 20 bases between the two ends. The CDR3 sequence is 15 residues long. The CDR3: CASSLIQGSYNEQYF. CDR3 nucleotides: TGTGCCAGCAGCTTAATACAGGGTAGTTACAACGAGCAGTACTTC.

This sequence joins TRBV29-1 and TRBJ1-1; TRBD1 agrees at 7 bases. Germline V CDR1 and CDR2: SQVTM, ANQGSEA. The ends lost 6 bases at V and 2 bases at J; junction bases unmatched: 9. The CDR3 consists of 14 residues. Here the CDR3 reads CSVRDRGSNTEAFF. The CDR3 DNA is TGCAGCGTCCGGGACAGAGGATCCAACACTGAAGCTTTCTTT.

This rearrangement joins TRBV5-1 to TRBJ2-5; D not certain. CDR1 is SGHRS and CDR2 is YFSETQ in the germline V gene. Between the trimmed V and J ends, which lost 4 bases and 5 bases, there was a span of 9 bases. This CDR3 comprises 12 residues. This CDR3 is CASSPGRETQYF. The CDR3 nucleotides read TGCGCCAGCAGCCCCGGTCGGGAGACCCAGTACTTC. Looking up the rest from reference TRBV5-1 and TRBJ2-5 gives the full variable domain: KAGVTQTPRYLIKTRGQQVTLSCSPISGHRSVSWYQQTPGQGLQFLFEYFSETQRNKGNFPGRFSGRQFSNSRSEMNVSTLELGDSALYLCASSPGRETQYFGPGTRLLVL.

This rearrangement joins TRBV7-2 to TRBJ2-7, with D possibly matching TRBD1 (6 bases). Trimming pared 8 bases from V and 3 bases from J, leaving 17 bases between. The germline gives CDR1 SGHTA, CDR2 FQGNSA. The CDR3 has 14 residues. Here the CDR3 DNA reads TGTGCCAGCGCAACGGGACATCATTTCTACGAGCAGTACTTC. This sequence encodes CASATGHHFYEQYF.

This clone turned up a few times. The rearrangement links TRBV15 to TRBJ1-2; D possibly corresponds to TRBD1 (6 bases). The germline CDR1 and CDR2 sequences are LNHNV and YYDKDF (reference sequence). Trimming took 0 bases from V and 5 from J, leaving 16 bases between them. This CDR3 contains 16 residues. The CDR3 region has the DNA TGTGCCACCAGCAGAGATGTCAGGGGCCTTGGTTATGGCTACACCTTC. Translating it yields CATSRDVRGLGYGYTF.

The sample holds one count of this clone. This sequence joins TRBV7-2 and TRBJ2-7; 10 bases are a match to TRBD1. This CDR3 spans 15 amino acids. Germline loops: CDR1 SGHTA, CDR2 FQGNSA. With 5 bases clipped from V and 1 base from J, the junction kept 5 bases outside the gene matches. CDR3 bases: TGTGCCAGCAGCCCCCGGACAGGGGGTTCCTACGAGCAGTACTTC. Residues: CASSPRTGGSYEQYF. Supplemented by reference TRBV7-2 and TRBJ2-7, the full variable domain reads GAGVSQSPSNKVTEKGKDVELRCDPISGHTALYWYRQSLGQGLEFLIYFQGNSAPDKSGLPSDRFSAERTGGSVSTLTIQRTQQEDSAVYLCASSPRTGGSYEQYFGPGTRLTVT.

The gene calls are TRBV4-1 and TRBJ2-3; possibly TRBD1 for D (6 bases). The V end was cut by 5 bases, the J end by 4 bases, with 10 bases between. Germline CDR1 and CDR2: MGHRA and YSYEKL. This CDR3 has 13 amino acids. Written as DNA, the CDR3 is TGCGCCAGCAGCTCCTGGGGGCCAGATACGCAGTATTTT. This sequence encodes CASSSWGPDTQYF.

This chain links TRBV30 with TRBJ1-1; D uncertain. Germline assignment: CDR1 GTSNPN and CDR2 SVGIG (reference sequence). The CDR3 is 13 amino acids. The V and J ends lost 2 bases and 3 bases respectively, with 10 bases between them. The CDR3, as DNA: TGTGCCTGGAGTTCCCAGGATTACACTGAAGCTTTCTTT. It is translated as CAWSSQDYTEAFF. Full variable domain (outside the CDR3, taken from reference TRBV30 and TRBJ1-1): SQTIHQWPATLVQPVGSPLSLECTVEGTSNPNLYWYRQAAGRGLQLLFYSVGIGQISSEVPQNLSASRPQDRQFILSSKKLLLSDSGFYLCAWSSQDYTEAFFGQGTRLTVV.

V is TRBV5-1 and J is TRBJ1-1, with a possible D match to TRBD1 (5 bases). This CDR3 contains 15 residues. Between the trimmed V and J ends, which lost 2 bases and 3 bases, there was a span of 14 bases. CDR1 and CDR2 from the germline V gene are SGHRS and YFSETQ. The CDR3 protein is CASSLQEFGYTEAFF. As DNA, the CDR3 is TGCGCCAGCAGCTTACAGGAGTTCGGGTACACTGAAGCTTTCTTT.

This chain links TRBV5-4 with TRBJ2-1, with 9 bases aligning to TRBD1. There are 18 residues in the CDR3. Germline CDR1 and CDR2: SGHNT and YYREEE (reference sequence). Trimming removed 1 base from V and 8 bases from J; junction bases left unmatched: 16. CDR3 in amino acids: CASSLTPLSGQGSDEQFF. CDR3 DNA: TGTGCCAGCAGCTTGACCCCCCTGTCCGGACAGGGGTCGGATGAGCAGTTCTTC. The whole variable domain, filled in from reference TRBV5-4 and TRBJ2-1, reads ETGVTQSPTHLIKTRGQQVTLRCSSQSGHNTVSWYQQALGQGPQFIFQYYREEENGRGNFPPRFSGLQFPNYSSELNVNALELDDSALYLCASSLTPLSGQGSDEQFFGPGTRLTVL.

As regards this clone: One junction end disagrees with the germline gene, perhaps due to a read error. V gene TRBV7-9 combines with J gene TRBJ1-1, with 10 positions matching TRBD1. CDR3 length equals 15 residues. Germline V lookup: CDR1 SEHNR, CDR2 FQNEAQ (reference sequence). As DNA, the CDR3 is TGTTCCAGCAGCTCCGGGACAGGGGAAGGCACTGAAGCTTTCTTT. It encodes CSSSSGTGEGTEAFF.